This T cell receptor (beta chain) emerged from a study of PD-1 blockade in mismatch repair-deficient tumors. Study as a whole: Patients had approximately 12 mismatch repair-deficient cancer types, all previously treated and progressing.

Points on this clone: Its antigen is not identified.

Measured with immunoSEQ multiplex PCR; TCRdb has only the in-frame clones, and not every one. Seen here are approximately 10,000 clones, around 90% observed once, and the top ten hold approximately 12%. Study results and limitations: Rapid post-treatment expansion, then contraction, generally preceding radiologic response, marked tumor-resident clones.

The time point here: approximately 10-day in vitro stimulation with candidate neoantigen peptide 7. Every patient had mismatch repair deficiency by PCR or immunohistochemistry. Cells were stimulated around 9 days with each of seven ELISpot-reactive neoantigens. Sequencing was performed on cells cultured in vitro, taken from a patient treated with pembrolizumab. The receptor comes from an adult with mismatch repair-deficient cancer.

This chain's CDR3 is CASEPLGGETQYF. CDR3 coding DNA: TGTGCCAGCGAACCTTTGGGGGGGGAGACCCAGTACTTC. The V call is TRBV9, the J call TRBJ2-5, with TRBD2 matching over 7 bases. The junction had 8 bases not matched to a gene; V was cut back by 7 bases and J by 5 bases. The CDR3 has 13 residues. CDR1 is SGDLS and CDR2 is YYNGEE in the germline V gene.